This T cell receptor (beta chain) originates from a study of regulatory T cells in long-lasting Graves disease. Findings of the study overall: When disease was persistent, TRBV28, TRBJ1-2 and TRBJ2-5 were the favored segments.

A word on this clonotype: Its antigen is as yet unknown.

Arm-PCR of CDR3 regions and iRepertoire HTBI primers were used to build TCR beta libraries. TCRdb used MiXCR to reprocess the multiplex PCR reads, holding one entry per CDR3 protein. The repertoire includes roughly 400,000 distinct CDR3 sequences, 14% to 15% of them detected once, and about 8.3% sits in the top ten. Regarding time point: newly diagnosed GD, antithyroid drugs for less than 3 months. PBMC RNA served as the TCR library source. V was trimmed by 8 bases and J by 3 bases, leaving 8 bases between them. The CDR3 is made up of 12 amino acids. This sample was also put to use in a study of T cells in Graves' hyperthyroidism and ophthalmopathy. That study reports: Primed by the HTBI set, a first-round RT-PCR was run on the TCR CDR3. A model using 13 V-J features told ophthalmopathy apart from stable hyperthyroidism.

The sequenced sample was peripheral blood mononuclear cells (PBMCs), obtained at new diagnosis, from a patient treated with antithyroid drugs. The clonotype was recovered from a woman aged 40 to 55 with Graves disease. The chain links TRBV12-3 or TRBV12-4 to TRBJ1-5, with D maybe TRBD1 (5 bases). CDR3 sequence (DNA): TGTGCCAGCTCAGGACACAATCAGCCCCAGCATTTT. Translated: CASSGHNQPQHF.